This entry concerns a single T cell receptor beta chain. The junction differs from germline at one of its ends, possibly a read error. TCRdb re-called the RACE reads with MiXCR, one entry per CDR3 protein. The table shows more than 95,000 distinct CDR3 sequences, with about an eighth occurring only once. The time point: patch test 1, 2 weeks after DPC sensitization. Specified treatment: therapeutic diphenylcyclopropenone sensitization with weekly scalp DPC. The data derive from a study of human T cells and chemical hapten exposure. The wider study: 2% DPC applied to an approximately 2 cm by approximately 2 cm arm area sensitized donors. Alopecia areata, totalis or universalis affected patients, mainly female.

This receptor was identified in a woman aged 45-59 years with alopecia areata. Some clones in this sample may be carry-over from other donors' samples. Sequences were derived from whole blood, sampled in connection with sensitization to the hapten diphenylcyclopropenone (DPC).

CDR3 in amino acids: CACSYDGRSEKLFF. The CDR3 coding sequence is TGTGCCTGCAGTTACGACGGACGGTCCGAAAAACTGTTTTTT. The chain carries TRBV6-5 and TRBJ1-4; D call uncertain. CDR1 and CDR2 from the germline V gene are MNHEY and SVGAGI. The CDR3 consists of 14 residues.